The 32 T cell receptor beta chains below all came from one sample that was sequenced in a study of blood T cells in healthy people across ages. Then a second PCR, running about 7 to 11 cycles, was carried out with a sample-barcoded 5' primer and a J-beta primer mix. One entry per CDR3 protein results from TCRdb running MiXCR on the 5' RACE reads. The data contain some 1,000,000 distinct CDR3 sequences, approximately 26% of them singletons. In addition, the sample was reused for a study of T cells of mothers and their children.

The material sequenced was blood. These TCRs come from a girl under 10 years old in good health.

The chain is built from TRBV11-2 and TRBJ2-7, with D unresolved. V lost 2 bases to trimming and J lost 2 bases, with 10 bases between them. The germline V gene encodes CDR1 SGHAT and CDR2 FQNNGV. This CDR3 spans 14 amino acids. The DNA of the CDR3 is TGTGCCAGCAGCTTATTACGGTTCACCTACGAGCAGTACTTC. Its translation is CASSLLRFTYEQYF.

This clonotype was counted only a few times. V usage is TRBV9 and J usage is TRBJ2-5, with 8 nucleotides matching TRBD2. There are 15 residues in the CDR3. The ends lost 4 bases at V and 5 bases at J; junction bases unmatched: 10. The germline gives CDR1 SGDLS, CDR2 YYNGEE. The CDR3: CASSPGGSTGETQYF. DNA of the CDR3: TGTGCCAGCAGCCCGGGGGGGTCTACCGGGGAGACCCAGTACTTC. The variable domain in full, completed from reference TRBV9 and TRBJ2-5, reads DSGVTQTPKHLITATGQRVTLRCSPRSGDLSVYWYQQSLDQGLQFLIQYYNGEERAKGNILERFSAQQFPDLHSELNLSSLELGDSALYFCASSPGGSTGETQYFGPGTRLLVL.

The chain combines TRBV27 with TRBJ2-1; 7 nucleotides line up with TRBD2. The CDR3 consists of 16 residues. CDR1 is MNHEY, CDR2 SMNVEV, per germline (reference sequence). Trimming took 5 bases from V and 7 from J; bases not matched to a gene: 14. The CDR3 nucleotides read TGTGCCAGCAGTAGCTATTTGGGGGAGGGCCCTAATGAGCAGTTCTTC. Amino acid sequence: CASSSYLGEGPNEQFF.

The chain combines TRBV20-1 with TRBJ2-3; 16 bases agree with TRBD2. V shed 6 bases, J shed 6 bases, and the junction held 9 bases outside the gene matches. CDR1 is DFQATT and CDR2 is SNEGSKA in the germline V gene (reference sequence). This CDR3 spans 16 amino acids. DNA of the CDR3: TGCAGTGCGTCCGGGACTAGCGGGGGGGCCTCTGATACGCAGTATTTT. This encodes CSASGTSGGASDTQYF.

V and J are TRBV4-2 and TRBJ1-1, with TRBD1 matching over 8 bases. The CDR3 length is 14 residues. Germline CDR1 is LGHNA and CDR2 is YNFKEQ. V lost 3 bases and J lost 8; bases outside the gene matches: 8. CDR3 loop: CASSHPGQGTEAFF. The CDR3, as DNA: TGTGCCAGCAGCCACCCCGGACAGGGCACCGAAGCTTTCTTT.

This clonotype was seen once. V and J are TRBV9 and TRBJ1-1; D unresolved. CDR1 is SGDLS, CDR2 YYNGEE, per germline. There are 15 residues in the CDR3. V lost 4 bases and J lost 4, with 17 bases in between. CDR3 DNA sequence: TGTGCCAGCAGCTGGGGAGAAAAGGGCGTCACTGAAGCTTTCTTT. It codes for CASSWGEKGVTEAFF.

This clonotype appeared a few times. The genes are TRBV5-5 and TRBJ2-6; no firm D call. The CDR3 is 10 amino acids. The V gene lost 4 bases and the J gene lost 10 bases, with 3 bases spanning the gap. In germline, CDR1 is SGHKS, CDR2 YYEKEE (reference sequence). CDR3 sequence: CASSGNVLTF. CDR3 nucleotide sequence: TGTGCCAGCAGCGGGAACGTCCTGACTTTC.

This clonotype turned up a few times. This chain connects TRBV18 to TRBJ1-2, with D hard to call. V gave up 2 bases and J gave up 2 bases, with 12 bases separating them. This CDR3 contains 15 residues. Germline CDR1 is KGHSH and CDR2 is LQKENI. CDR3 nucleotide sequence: TGTGCCAGCTCACCAGGACCCGCGCAGAACTATGGCTACACCTTC. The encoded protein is CASSPGPAQNYGYTF.

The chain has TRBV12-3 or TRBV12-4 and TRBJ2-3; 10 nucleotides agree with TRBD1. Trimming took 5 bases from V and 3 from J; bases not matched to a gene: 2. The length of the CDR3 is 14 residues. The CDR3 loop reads CASSGTGATDTQYF. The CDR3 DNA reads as TGTGCCAGCAGTGGGACAGGGGCGACAGATACGCAGTATTTT.

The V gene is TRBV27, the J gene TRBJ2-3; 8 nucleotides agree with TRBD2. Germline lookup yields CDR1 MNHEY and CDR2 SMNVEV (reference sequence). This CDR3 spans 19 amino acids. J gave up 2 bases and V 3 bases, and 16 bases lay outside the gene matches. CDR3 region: CASSFPSAGGGLNTDTQYF. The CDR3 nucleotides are TGTGCCAGCAGTTTTCCTTCGGCCGGGGGGGGTCTGAACACAGATACGCAGTATTTT.

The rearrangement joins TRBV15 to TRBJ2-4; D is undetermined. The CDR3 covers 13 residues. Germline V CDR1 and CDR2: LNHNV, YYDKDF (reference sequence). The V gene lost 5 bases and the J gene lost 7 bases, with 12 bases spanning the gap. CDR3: CATSSPDRNIQYF. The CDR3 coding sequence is TGTGCCACCAGCTCACCGGACCGGAACATTCAGTACTTC.

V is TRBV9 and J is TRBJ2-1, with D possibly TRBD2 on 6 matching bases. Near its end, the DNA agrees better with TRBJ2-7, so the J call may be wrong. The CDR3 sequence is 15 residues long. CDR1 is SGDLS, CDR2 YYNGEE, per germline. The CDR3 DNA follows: TGTGCCAGCAGCGTAGCGGGGGTCTTCTCCTACGAGCAGTACTTC. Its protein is CASSVAGVFSYEQYF.

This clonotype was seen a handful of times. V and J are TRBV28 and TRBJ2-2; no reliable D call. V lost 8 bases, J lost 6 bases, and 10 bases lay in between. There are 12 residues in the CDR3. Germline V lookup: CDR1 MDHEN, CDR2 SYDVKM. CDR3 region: CASPGPSGELFF. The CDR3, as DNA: TGTGCCAGCCCCGGGCCCTCCGGGGAGCTGTTTTTT.

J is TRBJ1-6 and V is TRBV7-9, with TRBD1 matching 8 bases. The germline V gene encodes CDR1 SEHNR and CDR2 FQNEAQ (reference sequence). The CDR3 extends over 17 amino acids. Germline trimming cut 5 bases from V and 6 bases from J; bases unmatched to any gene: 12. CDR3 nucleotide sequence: TGTGCCAGCAGCGCCGATATGGGACAGGTGTCTAATTCACCCCTCCACTTT. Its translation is CASSADMGQVSNSPLHF.

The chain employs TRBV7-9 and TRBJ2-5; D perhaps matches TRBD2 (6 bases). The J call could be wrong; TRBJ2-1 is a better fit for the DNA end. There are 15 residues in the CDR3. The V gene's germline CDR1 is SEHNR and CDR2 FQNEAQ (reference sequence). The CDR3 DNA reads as TGTGCCAGCAGCTCGGGACTTCCTTATGAGGATGAGCAGTTCTTC. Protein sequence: CASSSGLPYEDEQFF.

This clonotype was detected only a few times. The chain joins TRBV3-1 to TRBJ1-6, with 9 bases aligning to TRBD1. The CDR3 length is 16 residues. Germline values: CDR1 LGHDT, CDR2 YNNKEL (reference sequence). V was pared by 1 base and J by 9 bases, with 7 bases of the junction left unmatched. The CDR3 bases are TGTGCCAGCAGCCAAGCGGGCGGACAGGGGTTTTCACCCCTCCACTTT. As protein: CASSQAGGQGFSPLHF.

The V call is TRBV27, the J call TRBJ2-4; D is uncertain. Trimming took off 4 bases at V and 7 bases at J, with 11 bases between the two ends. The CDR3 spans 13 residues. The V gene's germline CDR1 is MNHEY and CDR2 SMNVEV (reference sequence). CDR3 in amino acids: CASSSQISNIQYF. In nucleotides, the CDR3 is TGTGCCAGCAGTTCTCAGATTTCCAACATTCAGTACTTC.

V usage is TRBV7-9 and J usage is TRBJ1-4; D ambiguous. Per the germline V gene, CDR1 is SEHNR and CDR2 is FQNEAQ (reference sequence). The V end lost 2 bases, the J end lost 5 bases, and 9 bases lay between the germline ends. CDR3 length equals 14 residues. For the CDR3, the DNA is TGTGCCAGCAGCTTACTTTACTTAAATGAAAAACTGTTTTTT. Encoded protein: CASSLLYLNEKLFF.

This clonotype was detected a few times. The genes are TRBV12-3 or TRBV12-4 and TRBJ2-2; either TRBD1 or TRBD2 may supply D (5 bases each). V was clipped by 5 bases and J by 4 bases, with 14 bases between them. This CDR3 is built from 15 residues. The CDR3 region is CASSTDEGPTGELFF. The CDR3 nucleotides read TGTGCCAGCAGTACCGACGAGGGGCCCACCGGGGAGCTGTTTTTT.

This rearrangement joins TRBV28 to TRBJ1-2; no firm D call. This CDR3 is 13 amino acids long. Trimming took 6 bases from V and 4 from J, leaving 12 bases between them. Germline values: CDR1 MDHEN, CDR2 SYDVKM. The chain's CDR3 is CASRPGRGYGYTF. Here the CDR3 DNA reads TGTGCCAGCAGACCCGGACGGGGCTATGGCTACACCTTC.

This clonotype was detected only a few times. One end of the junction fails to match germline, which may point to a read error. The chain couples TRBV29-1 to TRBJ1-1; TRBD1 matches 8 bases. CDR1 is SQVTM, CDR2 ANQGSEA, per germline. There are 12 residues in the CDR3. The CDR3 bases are TGCAGCCTAAAGAGACAGGGGCCAAATTTACACTTT. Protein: CSLKRQGPNLHF.

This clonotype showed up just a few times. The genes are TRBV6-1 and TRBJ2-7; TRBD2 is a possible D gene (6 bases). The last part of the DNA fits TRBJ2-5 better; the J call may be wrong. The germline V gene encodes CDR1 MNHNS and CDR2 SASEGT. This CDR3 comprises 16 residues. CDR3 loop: CASTDRTTYGGETQYF. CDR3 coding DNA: TGTGCCAGCACTGACCGTACAACCTATGGGGGGGAGACCCAGTACTTC.

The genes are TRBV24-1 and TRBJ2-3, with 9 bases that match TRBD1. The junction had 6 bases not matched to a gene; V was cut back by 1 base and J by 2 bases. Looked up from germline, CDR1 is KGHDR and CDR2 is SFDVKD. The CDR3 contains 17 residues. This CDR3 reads CATSDFFGTGSTDTQYF. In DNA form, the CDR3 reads TGTGCCACCAGTGATTTCTTCGGGACAGGGTCCACAGATACGCAGTATTTT.

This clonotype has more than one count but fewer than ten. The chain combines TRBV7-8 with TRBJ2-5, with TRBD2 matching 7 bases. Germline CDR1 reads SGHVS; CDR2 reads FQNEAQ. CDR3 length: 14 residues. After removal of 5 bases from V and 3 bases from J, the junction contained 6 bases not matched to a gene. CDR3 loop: CASSDPGGKETQYF. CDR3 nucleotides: TGTGCCAGCAGCGACCCGGGGGGAAAAGAGACCCAGTACTTC.

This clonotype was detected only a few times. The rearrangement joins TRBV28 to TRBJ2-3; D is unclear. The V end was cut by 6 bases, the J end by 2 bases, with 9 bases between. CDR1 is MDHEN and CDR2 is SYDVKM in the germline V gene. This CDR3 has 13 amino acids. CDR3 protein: CASRISYTDTQYF. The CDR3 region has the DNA TGTGCCAGCAGAATCTCGTACACAGATACGCAGTATTTT.

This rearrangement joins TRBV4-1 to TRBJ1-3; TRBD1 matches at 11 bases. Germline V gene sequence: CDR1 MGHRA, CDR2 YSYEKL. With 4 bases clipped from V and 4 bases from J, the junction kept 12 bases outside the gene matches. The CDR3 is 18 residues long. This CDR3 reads CASSREPGQGAFGNTIYF. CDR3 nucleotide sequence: TGCGCCAGCAGCCGAGAACCCGGACAGGGGGCTTTCGGAAACACCATATATTTT.

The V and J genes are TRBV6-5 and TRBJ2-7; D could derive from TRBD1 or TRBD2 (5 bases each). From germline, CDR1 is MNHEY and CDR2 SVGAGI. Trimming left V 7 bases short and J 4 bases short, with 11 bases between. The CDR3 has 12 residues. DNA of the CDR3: TGTGCCAGCACGGGGTGGGGGTACGAGCAGTACTTC. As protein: CASTGWGYEQYF.

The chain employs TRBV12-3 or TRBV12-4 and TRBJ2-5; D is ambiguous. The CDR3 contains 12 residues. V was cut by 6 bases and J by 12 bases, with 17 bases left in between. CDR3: CASSLLPLEKYF. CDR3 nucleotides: TGTGCCAGCAGCCTGCTCCCCCTAGAAAAGTACTTC.

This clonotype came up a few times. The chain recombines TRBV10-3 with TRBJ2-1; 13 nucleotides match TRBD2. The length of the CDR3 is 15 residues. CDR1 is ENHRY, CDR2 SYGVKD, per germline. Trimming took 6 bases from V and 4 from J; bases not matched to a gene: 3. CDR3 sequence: CAIRPGLAGYNEQFF. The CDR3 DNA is TGTGCCATCAGACCGGGACTAGCGGGGTACAATGAGCAGTTCTTC.

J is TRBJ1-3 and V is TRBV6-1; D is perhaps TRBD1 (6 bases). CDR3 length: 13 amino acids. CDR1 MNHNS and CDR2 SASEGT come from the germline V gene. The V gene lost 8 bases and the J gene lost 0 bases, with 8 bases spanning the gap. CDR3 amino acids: CASGQSSGNTIYF. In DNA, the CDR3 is TGTGCCAGCGGACAGAGCTCTGGAAACACCATATATTTT.

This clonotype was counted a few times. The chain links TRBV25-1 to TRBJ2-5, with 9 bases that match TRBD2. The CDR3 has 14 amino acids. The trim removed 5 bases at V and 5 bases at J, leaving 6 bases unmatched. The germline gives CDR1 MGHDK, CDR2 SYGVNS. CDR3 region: CASSRLAEEETQYF. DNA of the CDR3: TGTGCCAGCAGTAGACTAGCGGAAGAGGAGACCCAGTACTTC.

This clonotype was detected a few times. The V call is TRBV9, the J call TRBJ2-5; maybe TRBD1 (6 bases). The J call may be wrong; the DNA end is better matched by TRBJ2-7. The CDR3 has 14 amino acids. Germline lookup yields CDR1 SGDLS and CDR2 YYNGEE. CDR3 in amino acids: CASSPMDSTYEQYF. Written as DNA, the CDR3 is TGTGCCAGCAGCCCAATGGACAGTACCTACGAGCAGTACTTC.